The 29 T cell receptor beta chains below come from one sample, sequenced in a study of T cell changes during pregnancy in multiple sclerosis. Clones were read by immunoSEQ multiplex PCR, and TCRdb kept only the in-frame ones, dropping some. The sample comprises over 10,000 clones, about 88% of which are singletons, and approximately 8.2% rests with the top ten. This sample comprised CD8+ T cells from peripheral blood mononuclear cells, obtained in the first trimester of pregnancy. Receptor source: a female donor with multiple sclerosis, enrolled in a pregnancy study.

In this sample, this clone turned up once. V and J are TRBV7-9 and TRBJ2-1, with 11 bases that match TRBD2. The CDR3 is made up of 15 amino acids. Germline loops: CDR1 SEHNR, CDR2 FQNEAQ (reference sequence). V lost 5 bases to trimming and J lost 6 bases; unmatched junction nucleotides: 6. In nucleotides, the CDR3 is TGTGCCAGCAGCCGTCTAGCGGGGGGCCCCAATGAGCAGTTCTTC. Its translation is CASSRLAGGPNEQFF.

V usage is TRBV7-8 and J usage is TRBJ1-6; TRBD1 aligns across 7 bases. CDR1 and CDR2 from the germline V gene are SGHVS and FQNEAQ. The CDR3 has 14 amino acids. V shed 1 base and J 13 bases; nucleotides not matched to a gene: 7. CDR3: CASSLGQGLWPLHF. CDR3 DNA sequence: TGTGCCAGCAGCTTAGGACAGGGACTGTGGCCCCTCCACTTT.

The chain employs TRBV7-9 and TRBJ1-6, with D uncertain. V dropped 0 bases and J dropped 9 bases, with 15 bases sitting between them. CDR1 and CDR2 from the germline V gene are SEHNR and FQNEAQ (reference sequence). This CDR3 is 16 amino acids long. CDR3 in DNA: TGTGCCAGCAGCTTAGCGCATCCGGAGAGAGGTTCACCCCTCCACTTT. As protein: CASSLAHPERGSPLHF.

V usage is TRBV5-1 and J usage is TRBJ1-1, with D unclear. CDR1 is SGHRS and CDR2 is YFSETQ in the germline V gene. This CDR3 spans 15 amino acids. Trimming removed 2 bases from V and 2 bases from J, with 13 bases in between. CDR3 bases: TGCGCCAGCAGCTTTGGCTCTCGAGGTAACACTGAAGCTTTCTTT. It is translated as CASSFGSRGNTEAFF.

The J gene is TRBJ2-1, the V gene TRBV6-6; a possible D gene is TRBD2 (6 bases). V lost 6 bases to trimming and J lost 0 bases, with 15 bases between them. CDR1 is MNHNY and CDR2 is SVGAGI in the germline V gene (reference sequence). The CDR3 covers 16 residues. The CDR3: CASSSARGSSYNEQFF. The CDR3, as DNA: TGTGCCAGCAGCTCCGCTCGGGGGAGCTCCTACAATGAGCAGTTCTTC.

The chain is built from TRBV7-9 and TRBJ1-1; weak D call: TRBD1 (5 bases). This CDR3 is built from 15 residues. V was clipped by 1 base and J by 1 base, with 10 bases between them. In germline, CDR1 is SEHNR, CDR2 FQNEAQ (reference sequence). The CDR3 DNA follows: TGTGCCAGCAGCTTAGGCTATCAGGGGAACACTGAAGCTTTCTTT. Encoded protein: CASSLGYQGNTEAFF.

The rearrangement links TRBV4-2 to TRBJ2-2, with D perhaps TRBD2 (5 bases). The CDR3 runs to 16 residues. CDR1 and CDR2 from the germline V gene are LGHNA and YNFKEQ. V dropped 3 bases and J dropped 2 bases, with 13 bases sitting between them. The chain's CDR3 is CASSHRPGSNTGELFF. The CDR3 nucleotides are TGTGCCAGCAGCCACCGACCGGGGTCAAACACCGGGGAGCTGTTTTTT.

This chain uses TRBV10-1 with TRBJ2-4, with TRBD1 as a possible D gene (5 bases). Between the trimmed V and J ends, which lost 5 bases and 7 bases, there was a span of 12 bases. This CDR3 has 13 amino acids. Germline-derived CDR1 and CDR2 are WNHNN and SYGVQD (reference sequence). The CDR3, as DNA: TGCGCCAGCAGTCCAGACAGTACGAACATTCAGTACTTC. Its translation: CASSPDSTNIQYF.

As regards this clone: Germline and junction disagree at one end, which may indicate a read error. The chain carries TRBV6-5 and TRBJ1-1, with 8 bases that match TRBD1. There are 16 residues in the CDR3. Germline loops: CDR1 MNHEY, CDR2 SVGAGI. CDR3 nucleotide sequence: TGTGCCAGCAGTCACTCTCATAGACAGGGGAATACTGAAGCTTTCTTT. Residues: CASSHSHRQGNTEAFF.

The chain combines TRBV7-3 with TRBJ1-2; 8 bases fit TRBD1. The length of the CDR3 is 13 residues. V dropped 3 bases and J dropped 3; count of bases not matched to a gene: 0. Germline V gene data show CDR1 as SGHTA and CDR2 as FQGTGA. CDR3 in DNA: TGTGCCAGCAGCTTGACAGGGGACTATGGCTACACCTTC. Its translation is CASSLTGDYGYTF.

This chain connects TRBV30 to TRBJ1-5, with TRBD1 as a possible D gene (6 bases). CDR3 length equals 13 residues. Trimming left V 5 bases short and J 4 bases short, with 12 bases between. Germline V gene sequence: CDR1 GTSNPN, CDR2 SVGIG (reference sequence). CDR3: CAWSDSTNQPQHF. CDR3 bases: TGTGCCTGGTCGGACAGTACAAATCAGCCCCAGCATTTT.

The CDR3 loop reads CASSEDSGKYNEQFF. CDR3 sequence (DNA): TGTGCCAGCAGTGAAGACAGCGGGAAATACAATGAGCAGTTCTTC. The gene calls are TRBV6-1 and TRBJ2-1; TRBD2 matches 7 bases. CDR3 length: 15 residues. Germline-derived CDR1 and CDR2 are MNHNS and SASEGT. J gave up 4 bases and V 1 base, and 4 bases lay outside the gene matches.

This chain connects TRBV9 to TRBJ2-7, with 7 bases fitting TRBD1. The CDR3 spans 15 residues. The V gene's germline CDR1 is SGDLS and CDR2 YYNGEE. V shed 4 bases, J shed 4 bases, and the junction held 11 bases outside the gene matches. The CDR3 here is CASSYRGAPGYEQYF. CDR3 sequence (DNA): TGTGCCAGCAGCTACAGGGGAGCGCCGGGATACGAGCAGTACTTC.

This CDR3 reads CASSLSADTQYF. The CDR3 DNA follows: TGTGCCAGCAGTTTGTCAGCAGATACGCAGTATTTT. V usage is TRBV27 and J usage is TRBJ2-3; the D is unclear. The CDR3 is made up of 12 amino acids. V was shortened by 3 bases and J by 4 bases, with 5 bases between the two germline ends. The germline gives CDR1 MNHEY, CDR2 SMNVEV (reference sequence).

The V and J genes are TRBV19 and TRBJ2-3; 12 bases align to TRBD2. J was trimmed by 3 bases and V by 6 bases; bases with no gene match: 7. Germline V gives CDR1 LNHDA, CDR2 SQIVND (reference sequence). The CDR3 runs 16 residues. Here the CDR3 reads CASSLTSGGETDTQYF. CDR3 coding DNA: TGTGCCAGTAGCCTGACTAGCGGGGGAGAGACAGATACGCAGTATTTT.

This clone was found once. The CDR3 DNA follows: TGTGCCAGCAGCTTAGGGAGGCGTTGGGGTGGCTACACCTTC. It is translated as CASSLGRRWGGYTF. This chain links TRBV7-2 with TRBJ1-2; unclear D gene. Germline V gene sequence: CDR1 SGHTA, CDR2 FQGNSA. The V and J ends lost 1 base and 7 bases respectively, with 13 bases between them. CDR3 length: 14 residues.

The chain recombines TRBV13 with TRBJ1-1; the D gene is possibly TRBD1 (6 bases). There are 12 residues in the CDR3. Per the germline V gene, CDR1 is PRHDT and CDR2 is FYEKMQ (reference sequence). Trimming cost V 5 bases and J 7 bases, with 11 bases left between them. CDR3 region: CASSEQGFEAFF. For the CDR3, the DNA is TGTGCCAGCAGCGAACAGGGATTTGAAGCTTTCTTT. Based on the CDR3 plus reference TRBV13 and TRBJ1-1, the full variable domain is AAGVIQSPRHLIKEKRETATLKCYPIPRHDTVYWYQQGPGQDPQFLISFYEKMQSDKGSIPDRFSAQQFSDYHSELNMSSLELGDSALYFCASSEQGFEAFFGQGTRLTVV.

The rearrangement uses TRBV4-3 and TRBJ2-7, with 9 bases aligning to TRBD1. This CDR3 spans 20 amino acids. Trimming at V came to 1 base and at J to 3 bases, leaving 19 bases not matched to a gene. In germline, CDR1 is LGHNA, CDR2 YSLEER. The CDR3 DNA reads TGCGCCAGCAGCCAAGGGGTAAACCGGGGGACAGGGTTTAGGATCTACGAGCAGTACTTC. Translating it yields CASSQGVNRGTGFRIYEQYF.

This clone was seen a single time. The chain uses TRBV7-9 and TRBJ2-7; 10 bases agree with TRBD1. The CDR3 length is 15 residues. CDR1 is SEHNR and CDR2 is FQNEAQ in the germline V gene (reference sequence). V was clipped by 5 bases and J by 3 bases; unmatched bases: 7. The CDR3 spells CASSLGQGDDYEQYF. The CDR3 region has the DNA TGTGCCAGCAGCCTCGGACAGGGGGATGACTACGAGCAGTACTTC.

This sequence joins TRBV6-5 and TRBJ2-1, with 7 bases aligning to TRBD2. V shed 2 bases, J shed 7 bases, and the junction held 11 bases outside the gene matches. The CDR3 covers 16 residues. CDR1 MNHEY and CDR2 SVGAGI come from the germline V gene. In DNA form, the CDR3 reads TGTGCCAGCAGTTACCCGGGTGGGGCGGGGGAAAATGAGCAGTTCTTC. It is translated as CASSYPGGAGENEQFF.

This chain connects TRBV9 to TRBJ1-1; D gene uncertain. Looked up from germline, CDR1 is SGDLS and CDR2 is YYNGEE. The CDR3 contains 12 residues. V gave up 3 bases and J gave up 2 bases, with 5 bases separating them. The CDR3 region is CASSDLNTEAFF. The DNA for the CDR3 is TGTGCCAGCAGCGACTTAAACACTGAAGCTTTCTTT. Based on the CDR3 plus reference TRBV9 and TRBJ1-1, the full variable domain is DSGVTQTPKHLITATGQRVTLRCSPRSGDLSVYWYQQSLDQGLQFLIQYYNGEERAKGNILERFSAQQFPDLHSELNLSSLELGDSALYFCASSDLNTEAFFGQGTRLTVV.

Remarks on this clone: At one end the junction does not follow the germline gene, possibly because of a read error. The rearrangement uses TRBV7-7 and TRBJ2-5, with 11 nucleotides matching TRBD2. The CDR3 spans 16 residues. From germline, CDR1 is SSHAT and CDR2 FNYEAQ (reference sequence). DNA for the CDR3: TGTGCTAGCAGCTTTCGACTAGCGGGATTAGGAGAGACCCAGTACTTC. Protein product: CASSFRLAGLGETQYF.

The chain links TRBV7-9 to TRBJ1-2; no definite D call. Germline V CDR1 and CDR2: SEHNR, FQNEAQ (reference sequence). The CDR3 runs 15 residues. Trimming took 3 bases from V and 8 from J, leaving 19 bases between them. The CDR3 loop is CASSFGLPYAHGYTF. In nucleotides, the CDR3 is TGTGCCAGCAGCTTTGGTTTGCCCTACGCGCACGGCTACACCTTC. Combining the CDR3 with reference TRBV7-9 and TRBJ1-2 gives the whole variable domain DTGVSQNPRHKITKRGQNVTFRCDPISEHNRLYWYRQTLGQGPEFLTYFQNEAQLEKSRLLSDRFSAERPKGSFSTLEIQRTEQGDSAMYLCASSFGLPYAHGYTFGSGTRLTVV.

The genes are TRBV27 and TRBJ1-1, with D possibly being TRBD1 (6 bases). The CDR3 consists of 14 residues. V shed 3 bases and J shed 4 bases, with 12 bases lying between them. Germline values: CDR1 MNHEY, CDR2 SMNVEV (reference sequence). CDR3 DNA: TGTGCCAGCAGTTTGGGTGGGGGCGGCACTGAAGCTTTCTTT. It codes for CASSLGGGGTEAFF.

This chain connects TRBV11-2 to TRBJ2-5, with D uncertain. V gave up 4 bases and J gave up 10 bases, with 10 bases separating them. Germline-derived CDR1 and CDR2 are SGHAT and FQNNGV. The CDR3 consists of 11 residues. In DNA, the CDR3 is TGTGCCAGCAGCTCAAAGCGAGACCAGTACTTC. Protein sequence: CASSSKRDQYF. The full variable domain, rest sourced from reference TRBV11-2 and TRBJ2-5, is EAGVAQSPRYKIIEKRQSVAFWCNPISGHATLYWYQQILGQGPKLLIQFQNNGVVDDSQLPKDRFSAERLKGVDSTLKIQPAKLEDSAVYLCASSSKRDQYFGPGTRLLVL.

The chain is built from TRBV28 and TRBJ1-1, with D perhaps matching TRBD1 (5 bases). Trimming took 1 base from V and 10 from J, leaving 22 bases between them. The V gene's germline CDR1 is MDHEN and CDR2 SYDVKM. This CDR3 is 16 amino acids long. CDR3: CASSLSLQGLGTGAFF. CDR3 sequence (DNA): TGTGCCAGCAGTTTATCGCTCCAGGGACTGGGGACGGGAGCTTTCTTT.

This chain joins TRBV6-5 and TRBJ2-2, with unresolved D. This CDR3 contains 16 residues. The V end lost 1 base, the J end lost 5 bases, and 14 bases lay between the germline ends. Germline CDR1 and CDR2: MNHEY and SVGAGI. The CDR3 DNA is TGTGCCAGCAGTTACTTGGCCGAGACCAGGACCGGGGAGCTGTTTTTT. It codes for CASSYLAETRTGELFF.

This clone has only a few counts. The chain uses TRBV29-1 and TRBJ1-5; 8 bases map to TRBD1. The CDR3 loop spans 14 amino acids. The V gene's germline CDR1 is SQVTM and CDR2 ANQGSEA. Trimming cost V 4 bases and J 4 bases; bases outside gene matches: 6. This CDR3 is CSVVSGQENQPQHF. The CDR3 DNA reads TGCAGCGTTGTTTCGGGACAGGAAAATCAGCCCCAGCATTTT. The complete variable domain, with remaining parts taken from reference TRBV29-1 and TRBJ1-5, reads SAVISQKPSRDICQRGTSLTIQCQVDSQVTMMFWYRQQPGQSLTLIATANQGSEATYESGFVIDKFPISRPNLTFSTLTVSNMSPEDSSIYLCSVVSGQENQPQHFGDGTRLSIL.

This chain uses TRBV5-1 with TRBJ1-1, with a tentative D call TRBD1 (5 bases). The CDR3 is made up of 13 amino acids. V lost 1 base, J lost 11 bases, and 15 bases lay in between. Looked up from germline, CDR1 is SGHRS and CDR2 is YFSETQ. DNA of the CDR3: TGCGCCAGCAGCTTGAGGCAGGGCTATAGGGCTTTCTTT. It specifies CASSLRQGYRAFF.